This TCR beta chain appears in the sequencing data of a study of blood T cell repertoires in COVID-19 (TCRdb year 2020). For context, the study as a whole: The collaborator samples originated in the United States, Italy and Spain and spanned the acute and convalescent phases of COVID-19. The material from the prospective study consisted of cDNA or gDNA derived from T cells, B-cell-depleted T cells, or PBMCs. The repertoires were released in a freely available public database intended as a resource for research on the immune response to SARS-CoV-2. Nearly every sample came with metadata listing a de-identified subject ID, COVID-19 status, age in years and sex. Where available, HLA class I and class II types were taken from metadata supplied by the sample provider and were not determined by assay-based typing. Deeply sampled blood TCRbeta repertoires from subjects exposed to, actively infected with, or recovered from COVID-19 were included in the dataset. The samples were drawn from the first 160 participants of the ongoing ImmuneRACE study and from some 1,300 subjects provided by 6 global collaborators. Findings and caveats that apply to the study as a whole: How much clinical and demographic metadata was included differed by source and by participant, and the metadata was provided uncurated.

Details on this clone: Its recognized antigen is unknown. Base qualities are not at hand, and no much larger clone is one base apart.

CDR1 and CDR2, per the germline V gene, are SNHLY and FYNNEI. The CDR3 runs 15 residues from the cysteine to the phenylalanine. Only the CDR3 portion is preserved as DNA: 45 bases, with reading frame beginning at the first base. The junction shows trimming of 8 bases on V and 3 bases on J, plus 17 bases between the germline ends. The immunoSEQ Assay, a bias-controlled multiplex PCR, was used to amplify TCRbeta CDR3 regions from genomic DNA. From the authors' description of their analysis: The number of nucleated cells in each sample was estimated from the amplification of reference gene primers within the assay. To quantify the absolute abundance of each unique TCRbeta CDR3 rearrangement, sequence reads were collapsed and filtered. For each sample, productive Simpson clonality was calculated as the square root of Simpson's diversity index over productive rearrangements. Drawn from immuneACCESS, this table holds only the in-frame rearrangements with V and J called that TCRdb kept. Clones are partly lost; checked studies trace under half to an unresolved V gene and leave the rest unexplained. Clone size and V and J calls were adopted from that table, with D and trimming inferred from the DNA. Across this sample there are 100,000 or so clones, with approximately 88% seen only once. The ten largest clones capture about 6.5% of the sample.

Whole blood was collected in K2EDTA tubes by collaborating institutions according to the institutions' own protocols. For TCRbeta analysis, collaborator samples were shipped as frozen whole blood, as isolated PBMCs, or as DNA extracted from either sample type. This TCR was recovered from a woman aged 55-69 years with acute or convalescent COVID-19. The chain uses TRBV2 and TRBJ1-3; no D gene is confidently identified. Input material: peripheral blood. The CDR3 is CASAEPVSVGNTIYF. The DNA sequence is TGTGCCAGCGCTGAACCGGTCTCGGTTGGAAACACCATATATTTT.